The clone carrying this TCR beta chain has only one observation. V was pared by 6 bases and J by 1 base, with 13 bases between. Germline CDR1 MGHRA, CDR2 YSYEKL. The CDR3 contains 16 residues. The entry originates in a study of control samples from healthy donors and cancer patients. Data came from immunoSEQ multiplex PCR; TCRdb stores just in-frame clones and leaves some out. In the table there are some 150,000 clones, around 94% of which are singletons. The rearrangement joins TRBV4-1 to TRBJ2-6; D is unclear. What was sequenced was PBMCs. The sequence was collected from a man between 60 and 70 years old with colorectal cancer. Here the CDR3 reads CASSLRVGSGANVLTF. The CDR3, as DNA: TGCGCCAGCAGTCTTAGGGTTGGTTCTGGGGCCAACGTCCTGACTTTC.